This is a list of T cell receptor beta chains from one sample in a study of shared clonotypes between healthy human individuals. Libraries were prepared by immunoSEQ multiplex PCR; TCRdb keeps only in-frame clonotypes and omits some of them. The table lists some 2,100,000 clones, roughly 95% of them singletons, with roughly 0.13% in the top ten. Sequenced material: naive CD4+ T cells sorted from blood. The origin of the receptors is a man in his late teens or twenties in good health. The CDR3 runs from the conserved cysteine through the conserved F or W. The D gene is left open where the match is weak. The size entry is marked missing in some rows and otherwise reads once, few, many or a size class.

len | j_gene | v_gene | abundance | d_gene | CDR3nt | CDR3aa
16 | TRBJ2-1 | TRBV6-7 | NA | TRBD2 | TGTGCCAGCAGTCACATAGCGGGAAGCTCCTACAATGAGCAGTTCTTC | CASSHIAGSSYNEQFF
15 | TRBJ1-4 | TRBV4-1 | NA | TRBD1 | TGCGCCAGCAGCCAAGGGGACAGGGGTAATGAAAAACTGTTTTTT | CASSQGDRGNEKLFF
14 | TRBJ2-7 | TRBV28 | NA | TRBD1 | TGTGCCAGCAGTCTCCCGGGACAGGGTTACGAGCAGTACTTC | CASSLPGQGYEQYF
13 | TRBJ2-3 | TRBV10-3 | NA | NA | TGTGCCATCAGTGATGTTTGGACAGATACGCAGTATTTT | CAISDVWTDTQYF
11 | TRBJ1-6 | TRBV30 | NA | NA | TGTGCCTGGAGTCGAGATTCACCCCTCCACTTT | CAWSRDSPLHF
14 | TRBJ2-3 | TRBV7-3 | NA | NA | TGTGCCAGCAGCCGTAGCCCCGACGCAGATACGCAGTATTTT | CASSRSPDADTQYF
18 | TRBJ1-1 | TRBV6-4 | NA | NA | TGTGCCAGCAGTGACCCATCGGAGAAGACGGGACTAAACACTGAAGCTTTCTTT | CASSDPSEKTGLNTEAFF
15 | TRBJ1-5 | TRBV15 | NA | TRBD1 | TGTGCCACCAGCAGAAGGACAGGGCTAAATCAGCCCCAGCATTTT | CATSRRTGLNQPQHF
18 | TRBJ2-5 | TRBV5-4 | NA | TRBD2 | TGTGCCAGCAGCTCGGGACTAGCGGGCTTCCCCGGGGGAGAGACCCAGTACTTC | CASSSGLAGFPGGETQYF
14 | TRBJ1-6 | TRBV28 | NA | NA | TGTGCCAGCAGTTTCCCTCCGAGCAATTCACCCCTCCACTTT | CASSFPPSNSPLHF
14 | TRBJ1-1 | TRBV18 | NA | NA | TGTGCCAGCTCACCAGGGGTCATGAACACTGAAGCTTTCTTT | CASSPGVMNTEAFF
15 | TRBJ2-2 | TRBV7-2 | NA | TRBD1 | TGTGCCGAGGGGGCGGGCCGACCGAACACCGGGGAGCTGTTTTTT | CAEGAGRPNTGELFF
19 | TRBJ1-5 | TRBV9 | NA | TRBD1 | TGTGCCAGCAGCGTAGGTCGGGACAGGGGTCTATATAGCAATCAGCCCCAGCATTTT | CASSVGRDRGLYSNQPQHF
12 | TRBJ2-7 | TRBV30 | once | NA | TGTGCCTGGAGTGATAGGGGCTACGAGCAGTACTTC | CAWSDRGYEQYF
15 | TRBJ2-3 | TRBV4-1 | NA | NA | TGCGCCAGCAGCCAAGTGGGTAGCTCCACAGATACGCAGTATTTT | CASSQVGSSTDTQYF
16 | TRBJ1-1 | TRBV6-5 | NA | NA | TGTGCCAGCAGTTCCCCGGGTAAAGGGGTGAACACTGAAGCTTTCTTT | CASSSPGKGVNTEAFF
14 | TRBJ2-3 | TRBV27 | NA | NA | TGTGCCAGCAGTCACGACACTATCACAGATACGCAGTATTTT | CASSHDTITDTQYF
11 | TRBJ2-1 | TRBV19 | once | NA | TGTGCCAGTAGTACCGGGAGCAGCCAGTTCTTC | CASSTGSSQFF
18 | TRBJ2-5 | TRBV27 | NA | TRBD2 | TGTGCCAGCAGTTTAGAAGGGGGGACTAGCGGGATTGAAGAGACCCAGTACTTC | CASSLEGGTSGIEETQYF
15 | TRBJ1-5 | TRBV9 | NA | TRBD1 | TGTGCCAGCAGCGTAGCGGGGGACAGGGATCAGCCCCAGCATTTT | CASSVAGDRDQPQHF
13 | TRBJ2-7 | TRBV5-1 | NA | TRBD2 | TGCGCCAGCAGCCCGGGAGGCGGCAGCGAGCAGTACTTC | CASSPGGGSEQYF
15 | TRBJ1-4 | TRBV9 | NA | NA | TGTGCCAGCAGCTACGAGGATACAACTAATGAAAAACTGTTTTTT | CASSYEDTTNEKLFF
13 | TRBJ2-3 | TRBV9 | NA | NA | TGTGCCAGCAGCGCCTGGGGGGCCGATACGCAGTATTTT | CASSAWGADTQYF
13 | TRBJ1-1 | TRBV7-3 | NA | NA | TGTGCCAGCAGCTTAAGACGGAACACTGAAGCTTTCTTT | CASSLRRNTEAFF
15 | TRBJ2-2 | TRBV5-4 | NA | NA | TGTGCCAGCAGTGCGGGGGCAGAGCCCACCGGGGAGCTGTTTTTT | CASSAGAEPTGELFF
14 | TRBJ1-2 | TRBV5-1 | NA | TRBD1 | TGCGCCAGCAGCTCCGGGACAGGGCCCTATGGCTACACCTTC | CASSSGTGPYGYTF
15 | TRBJ1-1 | TRBV5-1 | NA | NA | TGCGCCAGCAGCTTGGGGGCGCGGGGCATCACTGAAGCTTTCTTT | CASSLGARGITEAFF
14 | TRBJ1-2 | TRBV6-5 | few | NA | TGTGCCAGCAGTTTAAAACAGGGATCTTCGGGCTACACCTTC | CASSLKQGSSGYTF
13 | TRBJ2-5 | TRBV30 | NA | NA | TGTGCCTGGAGTGTCACACAAAAAGAGACCCAGTACTTC | CAWSVTQKETQYF
14 | TRBJ2-7 | TRBV6-1 | NA | NA | TGTGCCAGCAGTGAAGCTGGACGAACCTACGAGCAGTACTTC | CASSEAGRTYEQYF
15 | TRBJ2-4 | TRBV5-8 | NA | NA | TGTGCCAGCGGTACAGGGCCGTCTGTCAAAAACATTCAGTACTTC | CASGTGPSVKNIQYF
17 | TRBJ1-2 | TRBV9 | once | NA | TGTGCCAGCAGCCTTACCCCCTCACCAGGGGCGGTGGATGGCTACACCTTC | CASSLTPSPGAVDGYTF
14 | TRBJ1-2 | TRBV19 | once | NA | TGTGCCAGTACCCCGGGAGGACAGTACTATGGCTACACCTTC | CASTPGGQYYGYTF
15 | TRBJ2-7 | TRBV5-1 | NA | NA | TGCGCCAGCAGCTTGTTCCCTGCGTCGACCTACGAGCAGTACTTC | CASSLFPASTYEQYF
13 | TRBJ2-1 | TRBV18 | NA | NA | TGTGCCAGCTCACCACTTGCAGGGAGTGAGCAGTTCTTC | CASSPLAGSEQFF
13 | TRBJ2-7 | TRBV6-5 | NA | NA | TGTGCCAGCGCCAGACTACCCTCCTACGAGCAGTACTTC | CASARLPSYEQYF
13 | TRBJ1-3 | TRBV19 | NA | NA | TGTGCCAGTACGGAGGTGCCTGGAAACACCATATATTTT | CASTEVPGNTIYF
19 | TRBJ2-7 | TRBV9 | once | TRBD1 | TGTGCCAGCAGCGAGGACAGGGGGCCTAGCGGGGCCGGGTTTTACGAGCAGTACTTC | CASSEDRGPSGAGFYEQYF
14 | TRBJ2-7 | TRBV9 | NA | TRBD1 | TGTGCCAGCAGCGCCGGGGACAGGGCCTCTGCGCAGTACTTC | CASSAGDRASAQYF
18 | TRBJ2-5 | TRBV4-1 | NA | TRBD2 | TGCGCCAGCAGCCAAGATCCCCAGACTAGCGGGAAGAAAGAGACCCAGTACTTC | CASSQDPQTSGKKETQYF